This T cell receptor (beta chain) was recorded in a study of CD8 T cells in ankylosing spondylitis. The CDR3 length is 13 residues. V lost 10 bases to trimming and J lost 3 bases; unmatched junction nucleotides: 8. CDR1 ENHRY and CDR2 SYGVKD come from the germline V gene. Libraries for TCR beta were made by quantitative 5'-RACE with molecular barcodes. MiXCR, applied by TCRdb to the 5' RACE reads, yields one record per CDR3 protein. The profile shows a few hundred thousand distinct CDR3 sequences, over 15% of them singletons. The TCR sequence derives from a male donor with ankylosing spondylitis or in good health (not recorded which). The chain employs TRBV10-3 and TRBJ2-7; 8 positions match TRBD2. The material sequenced was blood, either unsorted or a sorted T cell fraction (not recorded which). The CDR3 region is CATRAGENYEQYF. The CDR3 nucleotides are TGTGCCACCAGAGCGGGGGAAAACTACGAGCAGTACTTC.